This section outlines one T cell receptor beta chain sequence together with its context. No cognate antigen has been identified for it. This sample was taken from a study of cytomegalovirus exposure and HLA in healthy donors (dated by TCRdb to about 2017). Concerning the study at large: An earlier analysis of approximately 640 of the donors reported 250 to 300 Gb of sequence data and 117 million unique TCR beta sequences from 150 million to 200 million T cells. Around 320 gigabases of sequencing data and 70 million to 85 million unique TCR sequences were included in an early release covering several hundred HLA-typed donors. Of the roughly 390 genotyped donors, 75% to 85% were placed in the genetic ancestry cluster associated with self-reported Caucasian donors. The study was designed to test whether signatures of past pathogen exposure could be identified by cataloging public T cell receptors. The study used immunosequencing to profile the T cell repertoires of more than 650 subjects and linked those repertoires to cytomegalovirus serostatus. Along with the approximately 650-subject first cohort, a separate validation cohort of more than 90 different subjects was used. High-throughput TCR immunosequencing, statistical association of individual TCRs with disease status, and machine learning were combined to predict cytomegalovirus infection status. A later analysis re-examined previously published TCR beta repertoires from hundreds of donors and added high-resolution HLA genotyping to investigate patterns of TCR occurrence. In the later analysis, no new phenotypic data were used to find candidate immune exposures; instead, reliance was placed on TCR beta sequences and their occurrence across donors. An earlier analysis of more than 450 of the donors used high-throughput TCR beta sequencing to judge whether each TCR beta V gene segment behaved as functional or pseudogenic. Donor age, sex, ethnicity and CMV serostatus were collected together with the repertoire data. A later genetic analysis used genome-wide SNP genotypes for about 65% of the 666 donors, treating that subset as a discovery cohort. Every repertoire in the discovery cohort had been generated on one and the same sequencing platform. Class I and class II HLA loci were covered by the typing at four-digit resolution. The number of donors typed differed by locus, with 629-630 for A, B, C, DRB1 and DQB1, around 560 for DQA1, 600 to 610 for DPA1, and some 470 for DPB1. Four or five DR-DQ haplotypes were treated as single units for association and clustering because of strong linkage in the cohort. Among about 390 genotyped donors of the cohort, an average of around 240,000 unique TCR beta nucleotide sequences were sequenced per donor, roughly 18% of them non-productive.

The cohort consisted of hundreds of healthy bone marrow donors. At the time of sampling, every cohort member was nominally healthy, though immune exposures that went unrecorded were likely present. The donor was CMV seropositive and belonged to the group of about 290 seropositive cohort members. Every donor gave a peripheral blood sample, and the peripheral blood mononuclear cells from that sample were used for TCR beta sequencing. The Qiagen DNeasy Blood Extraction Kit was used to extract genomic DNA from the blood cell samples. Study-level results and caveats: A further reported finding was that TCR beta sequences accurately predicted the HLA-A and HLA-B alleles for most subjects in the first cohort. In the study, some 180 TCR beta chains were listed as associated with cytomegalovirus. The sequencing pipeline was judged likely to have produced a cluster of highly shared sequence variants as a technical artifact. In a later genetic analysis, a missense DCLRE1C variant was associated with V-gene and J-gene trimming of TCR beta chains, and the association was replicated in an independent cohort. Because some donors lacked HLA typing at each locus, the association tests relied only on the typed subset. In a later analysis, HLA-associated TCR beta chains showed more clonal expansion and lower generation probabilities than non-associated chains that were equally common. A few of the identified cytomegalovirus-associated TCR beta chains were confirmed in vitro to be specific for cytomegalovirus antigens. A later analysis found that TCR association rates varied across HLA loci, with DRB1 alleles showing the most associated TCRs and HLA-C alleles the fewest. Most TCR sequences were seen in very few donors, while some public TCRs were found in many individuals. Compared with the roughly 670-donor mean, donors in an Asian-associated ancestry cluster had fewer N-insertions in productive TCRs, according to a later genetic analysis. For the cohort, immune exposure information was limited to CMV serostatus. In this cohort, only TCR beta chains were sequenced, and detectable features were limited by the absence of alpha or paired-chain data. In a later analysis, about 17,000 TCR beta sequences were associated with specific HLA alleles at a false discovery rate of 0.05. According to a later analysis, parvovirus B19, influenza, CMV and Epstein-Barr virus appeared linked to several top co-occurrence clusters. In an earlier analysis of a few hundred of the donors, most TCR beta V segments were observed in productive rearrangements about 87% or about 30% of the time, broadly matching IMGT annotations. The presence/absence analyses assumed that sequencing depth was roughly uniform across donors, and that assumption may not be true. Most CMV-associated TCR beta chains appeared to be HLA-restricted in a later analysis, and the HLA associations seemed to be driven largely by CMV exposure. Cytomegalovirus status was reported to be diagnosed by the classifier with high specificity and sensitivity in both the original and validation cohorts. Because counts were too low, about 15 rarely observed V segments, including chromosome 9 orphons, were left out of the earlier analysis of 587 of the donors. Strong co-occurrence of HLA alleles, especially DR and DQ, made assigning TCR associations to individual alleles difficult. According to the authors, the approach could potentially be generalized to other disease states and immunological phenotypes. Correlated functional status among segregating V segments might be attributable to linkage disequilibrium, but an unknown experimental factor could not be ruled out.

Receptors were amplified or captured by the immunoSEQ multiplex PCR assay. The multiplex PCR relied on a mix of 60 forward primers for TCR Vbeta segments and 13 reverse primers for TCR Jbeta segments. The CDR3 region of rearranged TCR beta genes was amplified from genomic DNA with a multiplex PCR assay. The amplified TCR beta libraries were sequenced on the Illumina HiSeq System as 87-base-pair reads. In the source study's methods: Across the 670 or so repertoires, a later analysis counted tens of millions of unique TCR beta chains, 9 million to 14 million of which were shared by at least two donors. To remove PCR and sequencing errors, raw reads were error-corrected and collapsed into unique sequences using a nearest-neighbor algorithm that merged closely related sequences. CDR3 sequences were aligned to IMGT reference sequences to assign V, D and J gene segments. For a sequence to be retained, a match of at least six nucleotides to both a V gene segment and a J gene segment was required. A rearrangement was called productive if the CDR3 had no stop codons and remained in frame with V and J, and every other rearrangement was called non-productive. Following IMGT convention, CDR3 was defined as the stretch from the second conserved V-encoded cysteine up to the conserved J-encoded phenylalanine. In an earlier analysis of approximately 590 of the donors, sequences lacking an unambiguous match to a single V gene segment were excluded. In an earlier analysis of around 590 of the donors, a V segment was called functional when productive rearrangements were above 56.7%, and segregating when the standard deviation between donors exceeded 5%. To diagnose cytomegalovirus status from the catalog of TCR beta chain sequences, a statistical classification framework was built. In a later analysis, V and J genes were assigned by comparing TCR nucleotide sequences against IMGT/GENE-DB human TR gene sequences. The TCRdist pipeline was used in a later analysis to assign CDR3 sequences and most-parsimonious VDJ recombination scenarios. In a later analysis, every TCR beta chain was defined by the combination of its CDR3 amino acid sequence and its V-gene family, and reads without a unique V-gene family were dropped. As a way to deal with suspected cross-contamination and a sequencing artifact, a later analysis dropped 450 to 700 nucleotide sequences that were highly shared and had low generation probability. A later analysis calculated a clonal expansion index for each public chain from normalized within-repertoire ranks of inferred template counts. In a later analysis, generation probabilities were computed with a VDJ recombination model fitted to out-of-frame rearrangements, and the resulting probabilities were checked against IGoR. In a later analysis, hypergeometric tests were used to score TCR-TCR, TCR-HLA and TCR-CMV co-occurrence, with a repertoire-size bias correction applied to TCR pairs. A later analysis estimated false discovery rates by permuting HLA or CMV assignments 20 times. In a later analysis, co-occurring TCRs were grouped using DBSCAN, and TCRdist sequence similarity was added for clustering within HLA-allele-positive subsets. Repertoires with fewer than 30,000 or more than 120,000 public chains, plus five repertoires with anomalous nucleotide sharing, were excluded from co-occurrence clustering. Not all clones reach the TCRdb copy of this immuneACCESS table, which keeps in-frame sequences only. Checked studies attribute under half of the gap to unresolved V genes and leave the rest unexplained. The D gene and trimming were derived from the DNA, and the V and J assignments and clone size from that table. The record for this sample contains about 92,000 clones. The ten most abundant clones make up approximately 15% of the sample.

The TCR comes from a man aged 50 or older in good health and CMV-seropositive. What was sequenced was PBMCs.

The CDR3 region: CASSFRAEGTDNEQFF. The nucleotide sequence reads TGTGCCAGCAGCTTCAGGGCGGAGGGAACCGACAATGAGCAGTTCTTC. The chain is encoded by TRBV13 joined to TRBJ2-1; perhaps TRBD2 is the D gene, with 6 bases matching. V drops 3 bases and J drops 5 bases, leaving 17 bases in between. Looking up the germline V gene (reference sequence) yields CDR1 PRHDT and CDR2 FYEKMQ. Inclusive of the bounding cysteine and phenylalanine, the CDR3 is 16 residues long. The kept DNA is CDR3 alone, 48 bases in frame from the first base. With all but the CDR3 taken from the reference TRBV13 and TRBJ2-1 genes, the full variable domain is: AAGVIQSPRHLIKEKRETATLKCYPIPRHDTVYWYQQGPGQDPQFLISFYEKMQSDKGSIPDRFSAQQFSDYHSELNMSSLELGDSALYFCASSFRAEGTDNEQFFGPGTRLTVL.